Below are 3 T cell receptor beta chains sequenced from a single sample in a study of identifying expanded T cells in peripheral blood. TCRdb keeps only in-frame clones here, not all; method: immunoSEQ multiplex PCR. Of roughly 86,000 clones in the sample, 80% to 90% are singletons; the top ten hold roughly 4.4%. Sequenced: blood. The receptor source for this set is a person aged 18 to 75 in good health.

The CDR3 spells CASSDGTPPNQPQHF. The CDR3 coding sequence is TGTGCCAGCAGCGACGGAACCCCTCCCAATCAGCCCCAGCATTTT. The rearrangement uses TRBV6-4 and TRBJ1-5; the D is unclear. V was cut by 6 bases and J by 3 bases, with 15 bases left in between. Germline V gene sequence: CDR1 MRHNA, CDR2 SNTAGT. The CDR3 totals 15 residues.

Written as DNA, the CDR3 is TGTGCCAGCAGTTGGGAACAGACTAATCAGCCCCAGCATTTT. It codes for CASSWEQTNQPQHF. The chain joins TRBV2 to TRBJ1-5; D call uncertain. Per the germline V gene, CDR1 is SNHLY and CDR2 is FYNNEI. Deletions cut 5 bases from V and 4 bases from J, with 12 bases between. The CDR3 runs to 14 residues.

About this clone itself: At one of its ends the junction is not consistent with the germline gene, which may arise from a read error. The chain employs TRBV30 and TRBJ2-7; TRBD1 matches 8 bases. CDR1 is GTSNPN, CDR2 SVGIG, per germline (reference sequence). This CDR3 is built from 14 residues. The CDR3 DNA reads TGTGCCTGGGACTATGACAGGGGCTCCTACGGGCAGTACTTC. Translation: CAWDYDRGSYGQYF. The full variable domain, with the rest looked up from reference TRBV30 and TRBJ2-7, is SQTIHQWPATLVQPVGSPLSLECTVEGTSNPNLYWYRQAAGRGLQLLFYSVGIGQISSEVPQNLSASRPQDRQFILSSKKLLLSDSGFYLCAWDYDRGSYGQYFGPGTRLTVT.